This TCR beta chain was profiled in a study of beta chain features in type 1 diabetes. This clone was found a few times. The germline CDR1 and CDR2 sequences are MGHRA and YSYEKL. V was clipped by 0 bases and J by 3 bases, with 9 bases between them. The CDR3 spans 15 residues. The isolated RNA, all of it, was reverse transcribed, so expressed TCRB transcripts were what got sequenced. The assay was immunoSEQ multiplex PCR, and TCRdb's table has in-frame clones only and misses some. The sample includes some 180,000 clones, less than 15% seen only once; the top ten take 0.5% to 0.75%. V usage is TRBV4-1 and J usage is TRBJ2-1, with a weak D call TRBD1 (5 bases). The source is a woman aged 18-29 years in good health. The sequenced material came from central memory CD4+ T cells from blood. The CDR3 nucleotides are TGCGCCAGCAGCCAAGAACAGGCCCACTACAATGAGCAGTTCTTC. It encodes CASSQEQAHYNEQFF.